This T cell receptor (beta chain) was found in a study of vaccination effects on CD4 cells after COVID-19. Study-wide results and limits: Common cold coronavirus cross-reactivity was shown by only 1 of 255 vaccine-induced clones in healthy vaccinees. Only a few convalescent patients and no early post-infection timepoints featured in the study.

Trimming cost V 3 bases and J 5 bases, with 14 bases left between them. The germline V gene has CDR1 SGHRS and CDR2 YFSETQ. The CDR3 spans 14 residues. Before sequencing, viral peptide pools were used by the ViraFEST assay to expand antigen-specific CD4+ T cells. CD4+ T cell isolation took place after less than 13 days of culture. All vaccine recipients tested negative for nucleocapsid antibodies and had never contracted SARS-CoV-2 infection. On days 3 and 7, fresh IL-2 medium replaced half the medium. About this clone: What it binds is unknown.

Generated by immunoSEQ multiplex PCR, the TCRdb table keeps only in-frame clones and is missing some. The sample records fewer than 85,000 clones, roughly 79% being singletons. The chain employs TRBV5-1 and TRBJ1-1, with D possibly TRBD1 on 5 matching bases. This receptor was taken from a human donor who received a COVID-19 vaccine. The specimen was CD4+ T cells from PBMCs cultured with SARS-CoV-2 spike peptides, collected before COVID-19 vaccination. Here the CDR3 reads CASSSTGLETEAFF. The CDR3 nucleotides read TGCGCCAGCAGCTCAACAGGTTTAGAGACTGAAGCTTTCTTT. The variable domain in full, completed from reference TRBV5-1 and TRBJ1-1, reads KAGVTQTPRYLIKTRGQQVTLSCSPISGHRSVSWYQQTPGQGLQFLFEYFSETQRNKGNFPGRFSGRQFSNSRSEMNVSTLELGDSALYLCASSSTGLETEAFFGQGTRLTVV.